A selection of T cell receptor beta chains follows, all from one sample in a study of T cells in tuberculosis. This table comes from immunoSEQ multiplex PCR, and its TCRdb copy is limited to in-frame clones, with some not included. The sample lists roughly 28,000 clones, around 91% occurring once. Sequencing input: PBMCs. These receptors were collected from a donor aged 10-29 years with latent tuberculosis or without tuberculosis infection. Both conserved end residues are part of each CDR3. Each record gives: J gene, CDR3 length, D gene, V gene, clone size, CDR3 protein, CDR3 DNA. D genes are given only for firm matches. The size field is filled for only some rows; it gives once, few, many or a size class.

TRBJ2-4,15,TRBD1,TRBV11-2,.,CASSLIGQGADIQYF,TGTGCCAGCAGCTTAATTGGACAGGGGGCAGACATTCAGTACTTC
TRBJ1-3,14,.,TRBV29-1,once,CSAHSGVDGNTIYF,TGCAGCGCCCACTCCGGGGTGGACGGAAACACCATATATTTT
TRBJ1-2,13,TRBD1,TRBV28,.,CASWGQSGYGYTF,TGTGCCAGCTGGGGACAGTCGGGCTATGGCTACACCTTC
TRBJ2-7,15,.,TRBV5-4,.,CASSLEGQAWHEQYF,TGTGCCAGCAGCTTGGAAGGACAAGCTTGGCACGAGCAGTACTTC
TRBJ1-2,15,TRBD1,TRBV5-1,.,CASSSGQASNYGYTF,TGCGCCAGCAGCTCTGGACAGGCTTCTAACTATGGCTACACCTTC
TRBJ1-2,14,.,TRBV15,.,CATSRDAGGYGYTF,TGTGCCACCAGCAGAGATGCGGGTGGCTATGGCTACACCTTC
TRBJ1-2,14,TRBD1,TRBV6-5,once,CASRDGTGGYGYTF,TGTGCCAGCAGGGACGGGACAGGGGGATATGGCTACACCTTC
TRBJ2-5,16,.,TRBV19,.,CASSIPKGQGQETQYF,TGTGCCAGTAGTATACCGAAGGGGCAGGGACAAGAGACCCAGTACTTC
TRBJ1-5,16,TRBD1,TRBV27,.,CASSPPGQGGNQPQHF,TGTGCCAGCAGTCCCCCGGGACAGGGGGGCAATCAGCCCCAGCATTTT
TRBJ2-1,16,.,TRBV19,.,CASTPGDFNSYNEQFF,TGTGCCAGTACCCCTGGTGACTTCAACTCCTACAATGAGCAGTTCTTC
TRBJ2-5,16,TRBD2,TRBV15,.,CATSITSGGGGETQYF,TGTGCCACCAGCATCACTAGCGGGGGGGGCGGAGAGACCCAGTACTTC
TRBJ1-6,12,.,TRBV28,.,CASTQGTSPLHF,TGTGCCAGCACCCAGGGGACTTCACCCCTCCACTTT
TRBJ2-2,15,.,TRBV5-1,.,CASSLVAGNTGELFF,TGCGCCAGCAGCTTGGTTGCGGGGAACACCGGGGAGCTGTTTTTT
TRBJ2-1,15,TRBD2,TRBV7-8,.,CASSFGGEPYNEQFF,TGTGCCAGCAGCTTCGGGGGGGAGCCCTACAATGAGCAGTTCTTC
TRBJ2-7,16,TRBD2,TRBV5-1,.,CASSLDLAGGTYEQYF,TGCGCCAGCAGCTTGGATCTAGCGGGGGGCACCTACGAGCAGTACTTC
TRBJ2-7,14,TRBD1,TRBV27,.,CASSRRDRLYEQYF,TGTGCCAGCAGTCGCCGGGACAGGCTGTACGAGCAGTACTTC
TRBJ2-7,14,.,TRBV5-1,.,CASSLTASSYEQYF,TGCGCCAGCAGCTTAACCGCCAGCTCCTACGAGCAGTACTTC
TRBJ2-2,16,.,TRBV6-6,.,CASSRTNRGGTGELFF,TGTGCCAGCAGCCGGACAAACAGGGGGGGGACCGGGGAGCTGTTTTTT
TRBJ1-4,13,.,TRBV7-2,.,CASSLVAGEKLFF,TGTGCCAGCAGCTTAGTCGCCGGTGAAAAACTGTTTTTT
TRBJ1-2,15,TRBD1,TRBV18,.,CASSPLQGVNYGYTF,TGTGCCAGCTCACCATTGCAGGGGGTTAACTATGGCTACACCTTC
TRBJ2-5,13,.,TRBV28,.,CASRGGFQETQYF,TGTGCCAGCAGAGGCGGCTTCCAAGAGACCCAGTACTTC
TRBJ2-6,18,.,TRBV29-1,.,CSVVSQTPISSGANVLTF,TGCAGCGTTGTTTCTCAGACACCTATTAGCTCTGGGGCCAACGTCCTGACTTTC
TRBJ1-1,11,.,TRBV29-1,.,CSAESRTEAFF,TGCAGCGCCGAGAGTCGCACTGAAGCTTTCTTT
TRBJ1-5,14,.,TRBV6-5,.,CATRLGGTGQPQHF,TGTGCCACCCGTCTAGGGGGTACCGGTCAGCCCCAGCATTTT
TRBJ1-1,15,TRBD1,TRBV5-1,.,CASSIPGQGWTEAFF,TGCGCCAGCAGCATACCGGGACAGGGGTGGACTGAAGCTTTCTTT
TRBJ1-2,13,TRBD1,TRBV7-9,.,CASSAGQVIGYTF,TGTGCCAGCAGCGCAGGACAGGTTATTGGCTACACCTTC
TRBJ1-5,15,.,TRBV4-1,.,CASSQDQGAYQPQHF,TGCGCCAGCAGCCAAGATCAGGGTGCGTATCAGCCCCAGCATTTT
TRBJ2-3,16,.,TRBV10-3,.,CAISPRPTSSSDTQYF,TGTGCCATCAGTCCTCGACCTACTAGTAGTTCAGATACGCAGTATTTT
TRBJ2-3,16,TRBD2,TRBV7-9,.,CASSSGLAGGPDTQYF,TGTGCCAGCAGCTCTGGACTAGCGGGGGGGCCAGATACGCAGTATTTT